The source of this T cell receptor (beta chain) is a study of early T cells in non-severe SARS-CoV-2 infection. This clonotype was seen ten or more times. Unique molecular identifiers tagged individual cDNA molecules. A single record per CDR3 protein comes from TCRdb applying MiXCR to the 5' RACE reads. The sample lists about 17,000 distinct CDR3 sequences, about 5.4% occurring once. Trimming stripped 1 base from V and 8 bases from J, with 18 bases between. This CDR3 is 15 amino acids long. Germline CDR1 reads DFQATT; CDR2 reads SNEGSKA (reference sequence). This TCR was sampled from an adult who was a healthcare worker with PCR-confirmed SARS-CoV-2 infection or an uninfected control (not recorded which). The rearrangement uses TRBV20-1 and TRBJ2-1; perhaps TRBD2 as D (6 bases). The sample was whole blood, taken at baseline. CDR3 in amino acids: CSARGRGVRFDEQFF. The DNA of the CDR3 is TGCAGTGCTAGAGGCCGCGGGGTAAGGTTTGATGAGCAGTTCTTC.